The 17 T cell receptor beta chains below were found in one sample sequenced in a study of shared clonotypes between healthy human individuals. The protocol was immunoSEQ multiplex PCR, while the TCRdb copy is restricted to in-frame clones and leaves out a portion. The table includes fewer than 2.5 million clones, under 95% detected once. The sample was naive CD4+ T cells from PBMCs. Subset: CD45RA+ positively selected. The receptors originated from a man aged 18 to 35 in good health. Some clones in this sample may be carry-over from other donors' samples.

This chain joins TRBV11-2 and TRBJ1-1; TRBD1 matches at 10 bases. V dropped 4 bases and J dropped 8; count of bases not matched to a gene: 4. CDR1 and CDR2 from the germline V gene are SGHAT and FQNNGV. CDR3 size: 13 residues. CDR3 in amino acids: CASSSQDRGEAFF. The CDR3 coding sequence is TGTGCCAGCAGCTCACAGGACAGGGGGGAAGCTTTCTTT.

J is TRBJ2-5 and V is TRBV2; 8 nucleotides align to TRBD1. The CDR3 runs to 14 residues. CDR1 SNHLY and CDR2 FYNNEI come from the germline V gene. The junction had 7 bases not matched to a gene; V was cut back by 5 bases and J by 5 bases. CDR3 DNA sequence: TGTGCCAGCAGTCGAACGACAGGGGAGGAGACCCAGTACTTC. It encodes CASSRTTGEETQYF.

CDR3 bases: TGTGCCAGCAGCTTTACTTCCATGAACACTGAAGCTTTCTTT. This gives the protein CASSFTSMNTEAFF. This chain connects TRBV7-2 to TRBJ1-1, with D unclear. The germline CDR1 and CDR2 sequences are SGHTA and FQGNSA. Deletions cut 3 bases from V and 0 bases from J, with 8 bases between. This CDR3 spans 14 amino acids.

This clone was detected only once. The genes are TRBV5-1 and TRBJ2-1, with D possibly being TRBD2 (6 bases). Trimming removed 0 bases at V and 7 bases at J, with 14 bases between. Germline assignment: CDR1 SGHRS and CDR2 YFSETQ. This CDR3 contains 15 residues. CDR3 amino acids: CASSLVAAYGNEQFF. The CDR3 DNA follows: TGCGCCAGCAGCTTGGTAGCGGCCTATGGGAATGAGCAGTTCTTC.

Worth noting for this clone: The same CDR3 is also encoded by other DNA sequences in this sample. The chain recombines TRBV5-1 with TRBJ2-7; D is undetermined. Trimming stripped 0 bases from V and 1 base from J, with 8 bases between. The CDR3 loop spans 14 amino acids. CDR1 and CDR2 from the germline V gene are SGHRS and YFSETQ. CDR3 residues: CASSLVVSSYEQYF. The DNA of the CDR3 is TGCGCCAGCAGCTTGGTCGTCAGTTCCTACGAGCAGTACTTC. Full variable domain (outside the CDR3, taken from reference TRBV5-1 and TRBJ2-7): KAGVTQTPRYLIKTRGQQVTLSCSPISGHRSVSWYQQTPGQGLQFLFEYFSETQRNKGNFPGRFSGRQFSNSRSEMNVSTLELGDSALYLCASSLVVSSYEQYFGPGTRLTVT.

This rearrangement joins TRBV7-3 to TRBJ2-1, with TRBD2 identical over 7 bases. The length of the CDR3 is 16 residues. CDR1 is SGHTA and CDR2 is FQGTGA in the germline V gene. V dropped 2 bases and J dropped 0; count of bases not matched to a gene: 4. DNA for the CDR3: TGTGCCAGCAGCTTAGGGGAGGGACTCTCCTACAATGAGCAGTTCTTC. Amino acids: CASSLGEGLSYNEQFF.

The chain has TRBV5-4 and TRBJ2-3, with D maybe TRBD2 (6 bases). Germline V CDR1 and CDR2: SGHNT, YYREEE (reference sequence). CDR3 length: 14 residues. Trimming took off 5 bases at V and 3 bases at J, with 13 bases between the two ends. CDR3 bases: TGTGCCAGCAGAACGATAGCGGAAACAGATACGCAGTATTTT. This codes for CASRTIAETDTQYF.

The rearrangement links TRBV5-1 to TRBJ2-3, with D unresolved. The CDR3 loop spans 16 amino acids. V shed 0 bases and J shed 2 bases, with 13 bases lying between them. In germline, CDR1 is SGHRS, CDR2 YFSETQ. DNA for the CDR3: TGCGCCAGCAGCTTGGGCGGTCCAGGATCCACAGATACGCAGTATTTT. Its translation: CASSLGGPGSTDTQYF.

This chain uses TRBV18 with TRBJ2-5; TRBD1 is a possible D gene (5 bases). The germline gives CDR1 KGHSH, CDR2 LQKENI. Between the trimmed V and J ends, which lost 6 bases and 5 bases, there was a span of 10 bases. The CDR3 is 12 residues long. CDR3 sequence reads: CASSQRGETQYF. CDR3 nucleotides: TGTGCCAGCTCCCAAAGGGGTGAGACCCAGTACTTC.

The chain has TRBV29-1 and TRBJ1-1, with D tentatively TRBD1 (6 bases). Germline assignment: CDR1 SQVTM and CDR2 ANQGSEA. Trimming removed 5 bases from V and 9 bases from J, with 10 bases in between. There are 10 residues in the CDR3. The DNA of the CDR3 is TGCAGCGTTTACAGGGATCAAGCTTTCTTT. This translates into CSVYRDQAFF.

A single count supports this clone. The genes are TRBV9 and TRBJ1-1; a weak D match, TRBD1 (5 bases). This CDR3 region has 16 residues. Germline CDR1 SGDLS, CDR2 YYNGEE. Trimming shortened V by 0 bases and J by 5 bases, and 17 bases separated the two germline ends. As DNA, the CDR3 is TGTGCCAGCAGCGTAGGCAGGGACGGCTTATTTACTGAAGCTTTCTTT. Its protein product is CASSVGRDGLFTEAFF.

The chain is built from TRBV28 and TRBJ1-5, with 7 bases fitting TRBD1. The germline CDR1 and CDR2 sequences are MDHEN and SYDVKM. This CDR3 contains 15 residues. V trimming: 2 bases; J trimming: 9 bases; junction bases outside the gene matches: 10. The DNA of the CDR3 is TGTGCCAGCAGTTTAGAACGACAGCCAGGGGGGCCCCAGCATTTT. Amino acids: CASSLERQPGGPQHF.

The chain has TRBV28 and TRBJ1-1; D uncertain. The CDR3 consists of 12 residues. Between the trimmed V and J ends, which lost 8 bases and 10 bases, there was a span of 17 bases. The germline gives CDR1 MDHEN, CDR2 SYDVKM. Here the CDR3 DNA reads TGTGCCAGCGCCGAGAACCCCAGAGGAGCTTTCTTT. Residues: CASAENPRGAFF.

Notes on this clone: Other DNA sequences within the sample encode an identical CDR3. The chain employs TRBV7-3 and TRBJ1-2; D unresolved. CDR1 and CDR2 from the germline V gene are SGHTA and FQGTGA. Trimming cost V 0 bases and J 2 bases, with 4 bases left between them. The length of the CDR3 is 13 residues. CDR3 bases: TGTGCCAGCAGCTTAACGCCCAACTATGGCTACACCTTC. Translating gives CASSLTPNYGYTF.

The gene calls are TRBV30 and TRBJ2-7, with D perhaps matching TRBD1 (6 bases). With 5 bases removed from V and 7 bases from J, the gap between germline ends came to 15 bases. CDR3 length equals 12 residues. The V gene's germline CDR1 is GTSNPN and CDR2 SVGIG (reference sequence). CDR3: CAWSERRGEQYF. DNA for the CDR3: TGTGCCTGGTCCGAACGCAGGGGAGAGCAGTACTTC.

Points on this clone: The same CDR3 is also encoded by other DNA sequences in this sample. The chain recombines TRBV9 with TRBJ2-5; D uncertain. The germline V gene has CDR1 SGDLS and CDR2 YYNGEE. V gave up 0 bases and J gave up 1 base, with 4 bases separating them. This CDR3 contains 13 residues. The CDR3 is CASSVDLQETQYF. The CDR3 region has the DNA TGTGCCAGCAGCGTAGACCTCCAAGAGACCCAGTACTTC. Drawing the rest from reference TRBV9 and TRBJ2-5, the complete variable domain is DSGVTQTPKHLITATGQRVTLRCSPRSGDLSVYWYQQSLDQGLQFLIQYYNGEERAKGNILERFSAQQFPDLHSELNLSSLELGDSALYFCASSVDLQETQYFGPGTRLLVL.

Here the CDR3 DNA reads TGTGCCAGCTCGGATTACAGGGGGACCCACACAGATACGCAGTATTTT. Protein: CASSDYRGTHTDTQYF. V and J are TRBV18 and TRBJ2-3; the match to TRBD1 covers 8 bases. This CDR3 is built from 16 residues. The trim removed 6 bases at V and 2 bases at J, leaving 10 bases unmatched. Germline values: CDR1 KGHSH, CDR2 LQKENI.